The 29 T cell receptor beta chains in this list originate from one sample, sequenced in a study of cytomegalovirus exposure and HLA in healthy donors. 60 Vbeta and 13 Jbeta primers were used in PCR. Sequencing was performed with immunoSEQ multiplex PCR; in TCRdb, only in-frame clones are kept and a portion is missing. The profile shows 150,000 to 200,000 clones, roughly three quarters of them singletons. Specimen: PBMCs. The receptor set was obtained from a woman aged 45-65 years in good health and CMV-seronegative.

V is TRBV28 and J is TRBJ2-5; the match to TRBD2 covers 12 bases. Germline CDR1 is MDHEN and CDR2 is SYDVKM. CDR3 length: 17 residues. J lost 7 bases, V lost 6 bases, and 15 bases had no gene match. CDR3 DNA sequence: TGTGCCAGCAGCGCTGGACTAGCGGGACGCTTCGGTGCGACCCAGTACTTC. Translated: CASSAGLAGRFGATQYF.

The V call is TRBV10-3, the J call TRBJ2-1; 10 bases agree with TRBD2. The length of the CDR3 is 16 residues. Trimming cost V 3 bases and J 10 bases; bases outside gene matches: 12. From germline, CDR1 is ENHRY and CDR2 SYGVKD. The CDR3, as DNA: TGTGCCATCAGTGAATCTAGCGGGAGAAGGGGTACCGAGCAGTTCTTC. This encodes CAISESSGRRGTEQFF.

The V and J genes are TRBV28 and TRBJ2-5, with a weak D call TRBD2 (6 bases). Per germline, CDR1 MDHEN and CDR2 SYDVKM. Trimming took off 6 bases at V and 4 bases at J, with 12 bases between the two ends. There are 13 residues in the CDR3. CDR3 DNA sequence: TGTGCCAGCAGAAGAAGGGGAGGAGAGACCCAGTACTTC. This translates into CASRRRGGETQYF.

The chain links TRBV7-9 to TRBJ1-1; 9 positions agree with TRBD1. CDR1 is SEHNR, CDR2 FQNEAQ, per germline (reference sequence). V was pared by 5 bases and J by 4 bases, with 2 bases of the junction left unmatched. The CDR3 is 13 residues long. The CDR3 sequence is CASSPTGGTEAFF. CDR3 coding DNA: TGTGCCAGCAGCCCGACAGGGGGCACTGAAGCTTTCTTT.

V gene TRBV7-2 combines with J gene TRBJ2-7; 10 nucleotides match TRBD1. Germline trimming cut 4 bases from V and 3 bases from J; bases unmatched to any gene: 6. In germline, CDR1 is SGHTA, CDR2 FQGNSA. The CDR3 has 15 amino acids. The CDR3 sequence: CASSYPTGGSYEQYF. Here the CDR3 DNA reads TGTGCCAGCAGCTACCCGACAGGGGGCAGCTACGAGCAGTACTTC. Variable domain in full (rest from reference TRBV7-2 and TRBJ2-7): GAGVSQSPSNKVTEKGKDVELRCDPISGHTALYWYRQSLGQGLEFLIYFQGNSAPDKSGLPSDRFSAERTGGSVSTLTIQRTQQEDSAVYLCASSYPTGGSYEQYFGPGTRLTVT.

The chain recombines TRBV5-4 with TRBJ2-3; TRBD2 agrees at 7 bases. J was trimmed by 6 bases and V by 9 bases; bases with no gene match: 22. This CDR3 is built from 17 residues. CDR1 and CDR2 from the germline V gene are SGHNT and YYREEE (reference sequence). DNA for the CDR3: TGTGCCACCCGCCCCCCAACTAGCGCCTCCCAATCGGATACGCAGTATTTT. It encodes CATRPPTSASQSDTQYF.

The rearrangement uses TRBV6-5 and TRBJ1-1, with D tentatively TRBD1 (6 bases). Germline V gene sequence: CDR1 MNHEY, CDR2 SVGAGI. Deletions cut 7 bases from V and 5 bases from J, with 17 bases between. The CDR3 has 14 amino acids. Here the CDR3 DNA reads TGTGCCAGCAAAAGGGACGGGGGGCGAACTGAAGCTTTCTTT. Translating it yields CASKRDGGRTEAFF.

This chain links TRBV28 with TRBJ2-1, with a tentative D call TRBD2 (5 bases). V lost 10 bases and J 5 bases, leaving 18 bases between the germline ends. The germline V gene has CDR1 MDHEN and CDR2 SYDVKM. The CDR3 sequence is 14 residues long. DNA for the CDR3: TGTGCCACCCTCCCGAACGGGGTCAACAATGAGCAGTTCTTC. Translation: CATLPNGVNNEQFF. Looking up the rest from reference TRBV28 and TRBJ2-1 gives the full variable domain: DVKVTQSSRYLVKRTGEKVFLECVQDMDHENMFWYRQDPGLGLRLIYFSYDVKMKEKGDIPEGYSVSREKKERFSLILESASTNQTSMYLCATLPNGVNNEQFFGPGTRLTVL.

The rearrangement joins TRBV5-1 to TRBJ2-7; a weak D match, TRBD2 (7 bases). The CDR3 runs 14 residues. The germline V and J ends were trimmed by 2 bases and 5 bases, with 14 bases remaining between them. Germline assignment: CDR1 SGHRS and CDR2 YFSETQ. The CDR3, as DNA: TGCGCCAGCAGCTTCGGGGGGCAGAAAAACGAGCAGTACTTC. Translated: CASSFGGQKNEQYF.

The rearrangement uses TRBV27 and TRBJ2-2, with 7 bases identical to TRBD1. The CDR3 has 16 amino acids. Losses at the gene ends were 1 base for V and 2 bases for J; bases not matched to a gene: 4. Per the germline V gene, CDR1 is MNHEY and CDR2 is SMNVEV (reference sequence). The CDR3 DNA reads TGTGCCAGCAGTTTATGGGACAGACCAAACACCGGGGAGCTGTTTTTT. This codes for CASSLWDRPNTGELFF.

The chain uses TRBV27 and TRBJ1-2, with D perhaps matching TRBD1 (6 bases). Germline-derived CDR1 and CDR2 are MNHEY and SMNVEV (reference sequence). V gave up 0 bases and J gave up 9 bases, with 20 bases separating them. This CDR3 has 16 amino acids. The CDR3 DNA follows: TGTGCCAGCAGTTTATCGTCCGAGGGCAGGGGACGAAGCTACACCTTC. Protein sequence: CASSLSSEGRGRSYTF.

V and J are TRBV29-1 and TRBJ1-2, with 8 bases matching TRBD1. Germline V gene data show CDR1 as SQVTM and CDR2 as ANQGSEA. The CDR3 runs to 13 residues. The V and J ends lost 3 bases and 2 bases, in that order; junction bases with no gene match: 2. CDR3 region: CSVEHRGNYGYTF. The CDR3 DNA reads TGCAGCGTTGAGCACAGGGGGAACTATGGCTACACCTTC. Filled out from reference TRBV29-1 and TRBJ1-2, the complete variable domain reads SAVISQKPSRDICQRGTSLTIQCQVDSQVTMMFWYRQQPGQSLTLIATANQGSEATYESGFVIDKFPISRPNLTFSTLTVSNMSPEDSSIYLCSVEHRGNYGYTFGSGTRLTVV.

This rearrangement joins TRBV6-5 to TRBJ1-5; TRBD1 agrees at 7 bases. V was clipped by 0 bases and J by 2 bases; unmatched bases: 1. The CDR3 sequence is 15 residues long. Germline CDR1 is MNHEY and CDR2 is SVGAGI. The CDR3 DNA reads TGTGCCAGCAGTTACTCAGACAGGGGCAATCAGCCCCAGCATTTT. Encoded protein: CASSYSDRGNQPQHF.

This clone has more than one count but fewer than ten. The rearrangement uses TRBV29-1 and TRBJ2-7, with TRBD1 as a possible D gene (7 bases). CDR3 length equals 12 residues. From germline, CDR1 is SQVTM and CDR2 ANQGSEA. With 6 bases removed from V and 6 bases from J, the gap between germline ends came to 15 bases. CDR3 nucleotides: TGCAGCGTGATGACAGGGACTCGCGAGCAGTACTTC. This sequence encodes CSVMTGTREQYF.

CDR3 sequence reads: CASSFNSYSNQPQHF. CDR3 nucleotides: TGTGCCAGCAGCTTCAACAGTTATAGCAATCAGCCCCAGCATTTT. This chain connects TRBV7-2 to TRBJ1-5; D is ambiguous. CDR3 length: 15 residues. V was pared by 3 bases and J by 0 bases, with 9 bases between. The germline V gene has CDR1 SGHTA and CDR2 FQGNSA.

The chain employs TRBV14 and TRBJ2-7; 7 nucleotides line up with TRBD1. J gave up 3 bases and V 3 bases, and 8 bases lay outside the gene matches. Germline-derived CDR1 and CDR2 are SGHDN and FVKESK. The CDR3 is 15 amino acids. As DNA, the CDR3 is TGTGCCAGCAGCCACCCTCGGACAGGTCACTACGAGCAGTACTTC. This sequence encodes CASSHPRTGHYEQYF. The whole variable domain, remainder taken from reference TRBV14 and TRBJ2-7, is EAGVTQFPSHSVIEKGQTVTLRCDPISGHDNLYWYRRVMGKEIKFLLHFVKESKQDESGMPNNRFLAERTGGTYSTLKVQPAELEDSGVYFCASSHPRTGHYEQYFGPGTRLTVT.

The chain links TRBV19 to TRBJ2-1, with TRBD2 matching over 14 bases. V was clipped by 4 bases and J by 3 bases; unmatched bases: 8. The CDR3 runs to 18 residues. Germline V gene lookup returns CDR1 LNHDA and CDR2 SQIVND (reference sequence). The CDR3 loop reads CASSTPRGLAGVYNEQFF. The CDR3 nucleotides are TGTGCCAGTAGTACTCCCCGGGGACTAGCGGGAGTCTACAATGAGCAGTTCTTC.

This chain joins TRBV5-1 and TRBJ2-3, with D possibly matching TRBD1 (6 bases). The CDR3 consists of 14 residues. CDR1 is SGHRS and CDR2 is YFSETQ in the germline V gene. Trimming pared 5 bases from V and 4 bases from J, leaving 14 bases between. The CDR3 sequence: CASRLTAGADTQYF. The CDR3 nucleotides are TGCGCCAGCAGATTAACCGCAGGGGCAGATACGCAGTATTTT.

V is TRBV4-3 and J is TRBJ1-2; maybe TRBD1 (6 bases). From germline, CDR1 is LGHNA and CDR2 YSLEER. The CDR3 has 15 amino acids. V was clipped by 6 bases and J by 4 bases, with 18 bases between them. CDR3 loop: CASRYTRQDLYGYTF. The CDR3 DNA reads TGCGCCAGCAGGTACACACGACAGGACCTCTATGGCTACACCTTC.

This chain connects TRBV19 to TRBJ2-2; no clear D gene. The CDR3 has 15 residues. Trimming took off 3 bases at V and 4 bases at J, with 12 bases between the two ends. The germline V gene has CDR1 LNHDA and CDR2 SQIVND (reference sequence). CDR3 sequence: CASSISGLSTGELFF. CDR3 DNA sequence: TGTGCCAGTAGTATTTCTGGGCTGTCCACCGGGGAGCTGTTTTTT.

The genes are TRBV19 and TRBJ1-4, with D possibly TRBD1 on 6 matching bases. Per the germline V gene, CDR1 is LNHDA and CDR2 is SQIVND (reference sequence). V lost 5 bases and J lost 4, with 14 bases in between. The CDR3 contains 15 residues. In DNA, the CDR3 is TGTGCCAGTAGTCCCGGGACAAGGAGTAATGAAAAACTGTTTTTT. Amino acid sequence: CASSPGTRSNEKLFF.

The chain recombines TRBV11-2 with TRBJ1-1, with 8 bases lining up with TRBD1. V dropped 5 bases and J dropped 2; count of bases not matched to a gene: 4. This CDR3 has 14 residues. Germline CDR1 reads SGHAT; CDR2 reads FQNNGV. CDR3 loop: CASSRDRGNTEAFF. The DNA for the CDR3 is TGTGCCAGCAGCCGCGACAGGGGAAACACTGAAGCTTTCTTT.

V usage is TRBV9 and J usage is TRBJ2-1, with D maybe TRBD2 (5 bases). Trimming stripped 10 bases from V and 7 bases from J, with 9 bases between. CDR3 size: 10 residues. Germline-derived CDR1 and CDR2 are SGDLS and YYNGEE. The CDR3 region has the DNA TGTGCCGACGGGGTAAATGAGCAGTTCTTC. Amino acid sequence: CADGVNEQFF.

The chain employs TRBV5-1 and TRBJ2-6; D is perhaps TRBD1 (6 bases). In germline, CDR1 is SGHRS, CDR2 YFSETQ. CDR3 length equals 17 residues. The V end lost 7 bases, the J end lost 1 base, and 18 bases lay between the germline ends. DNA for the CDR3: TGCGCCAGCCGAAAACAGGCAGGGGCTTCTGGGGCCAACGTCCTGACTTTC. Translated, it gives CASRKQAGASGANVLTF. Variable domain in full (rest from reference TRBV5-1 and TRBJ2-6): KAGVTQTPRYLIKTRGQQVTLSCSPISGHRSVSWYQQTPGQGLQFLFEYFSETQRNKGNFPGRFSGRQFSNSRSEMNVSTLELGDSALYLCASRKQAGASGANVLTFGAGSRLTVL.

The J gene is TRBJ2-5, the V gene TRBV9; 10 nucleotides line up with TRBD2. The V segment lost 4 bases and the J segment 4 bases; nucleotides outside the gene matches: 4. The CDR3 covers 14 residues. Germline CDR1 and CDR2: SGDLS and YYNGEE. The CDR3 spells CASSFSGGRETQYF. The CDR3 nucleotides are TGTGCCAGCAGCTTTAGCGGGGGGAGAGAGACCCAGTACTTC.

This chain connects TRBV5-1 to TRBJ2-7, with 9 bases matching TRBD1. V gave up 2 bases and J gave up 3 bases; unmatched junction bases: 6. The CDR3 is 15 amino acids. Germline-derived CDR1 and CDR2 are SGHRS and YFSETQ. Written as DNA, the CDR3 is TGCGCCAGCAGCTTCCGGACAGGGGACCTCTACGAGCAGTACTTC. Amino acid sequence: CASSFRTGDLYEQYF.

Of note for this clone: The junction differs from germline at one of its ends, possibly a read error. The sample has other DNA sequences that encode this CDR3 too. V usage is TRBV7-7 and J usage is TRBJ2-5; TRBD1 is a possible D gene (7 bases). Germline assignment: CDR1 SSHAT and CDR2 FNYEAQ (reference sequence). The CDR3 sequence is 14 residues long. The CDR3 DNA reads as TGTGCTAGCAGCCCGTCAGGGGGAGGAGAGACCCAGTACTTC. Protein: CASSPSGGGETQYF.

This chain uses TRBV6-5 with TRBJ1-4; 9 positions match TRBD1. Germline V lookup: CDR1 MNHEY, CDR2 SVGAGI. CDR3 length equals 15 residues. V trimming: 6 bases; J trimming: 6 bases; junction bases outside the gene matches: 8. In DNA form, the CDR3 reads TGTGCCAGCAGAGGGGCGGGACAGGGTGATGAAAAACTGTTTTTT. Encoded protein: CASRGAGQGDEKLFF.

This chain uses TRBV4-1 with TRBJ1-2, with D possibly TRBD1 on 5 matching bases. This CDR3 region has 20 residues. V lost 1 base and J 2 bases, leaving 26 bases between the germline ends. From germline, CDR1 is MGHRA and CDR2 YSYEKL. CDR3 residues: CASSQVRVETPDGANYGYTF. The CDR3 region has the DNA TGCGCCAGCAGCCAAGTTCGGGTCGAGACTCCTGATGGGGCAAACTATGGCTACACCTTC.